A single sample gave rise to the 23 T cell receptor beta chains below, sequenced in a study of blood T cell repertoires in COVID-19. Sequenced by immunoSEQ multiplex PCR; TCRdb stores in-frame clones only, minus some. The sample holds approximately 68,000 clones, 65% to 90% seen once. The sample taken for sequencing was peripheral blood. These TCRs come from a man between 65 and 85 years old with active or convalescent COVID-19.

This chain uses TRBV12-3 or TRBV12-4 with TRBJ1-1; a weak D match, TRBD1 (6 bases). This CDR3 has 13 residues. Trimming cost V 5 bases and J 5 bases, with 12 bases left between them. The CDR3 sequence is CASSQGLGTEAFF. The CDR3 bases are TGTGCCAGCAGTCAGGGGCTGGGGACTGAAGCTTTCTTT.

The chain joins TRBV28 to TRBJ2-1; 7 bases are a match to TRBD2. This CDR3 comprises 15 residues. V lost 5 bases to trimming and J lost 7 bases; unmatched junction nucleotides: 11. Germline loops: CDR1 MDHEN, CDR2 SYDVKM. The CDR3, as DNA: TGTGCCAGCAGTCCCCCTCAAAGGGGACTAAATGAGCAGTTCTTC. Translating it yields CASSPPQRGLNEQFF.

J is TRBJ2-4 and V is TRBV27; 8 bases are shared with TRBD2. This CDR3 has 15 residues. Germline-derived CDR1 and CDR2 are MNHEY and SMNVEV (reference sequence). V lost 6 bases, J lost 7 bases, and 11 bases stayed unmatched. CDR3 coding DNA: TGTGCCAGCAGCCGGGAGGGTGGGGCAGTTAACATTCAGTACTTC. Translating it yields CASSREGGAVNIQYF.

The CDR3 loop is CASMSRGVYYGYTF. Here the CDR3 DNA reads TGTGCCAGCATGAGCCGGGGGGTGTACTATGGCTACACCTTC. This sequence joins TRBV2 and TRBJ1-2; maybe TRBD1 (5 bases). The CDR3 has 14 residues. Trimming removed 7 bases from V and 3 bases from J, with 15 bases in between. Germline V gene data show CDR1 as SNHLY and CDR2 as FYNNEI.

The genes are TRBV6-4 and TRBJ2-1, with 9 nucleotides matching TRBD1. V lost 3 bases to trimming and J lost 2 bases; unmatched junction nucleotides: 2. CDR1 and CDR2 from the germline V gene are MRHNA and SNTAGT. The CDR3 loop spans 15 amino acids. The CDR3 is CASSEGTGPYNEQFF. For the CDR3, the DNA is TGTGCCAGCAGTGAAGGGACAGGGCCCTACAATGAGCAGTTCTTC.

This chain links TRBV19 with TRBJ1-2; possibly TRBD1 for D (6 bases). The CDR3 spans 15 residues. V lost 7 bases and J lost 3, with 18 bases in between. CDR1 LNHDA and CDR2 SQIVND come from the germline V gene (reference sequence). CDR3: CASTRSHRVDYGYTF. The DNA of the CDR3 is TGTGCCAGTACCAGAAGTCACAGGGTCGACTATGGCTACACCTTC.

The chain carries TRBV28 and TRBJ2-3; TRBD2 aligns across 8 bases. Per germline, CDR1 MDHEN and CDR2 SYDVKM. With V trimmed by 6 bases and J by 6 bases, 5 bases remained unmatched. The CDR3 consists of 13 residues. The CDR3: CASRTSGSDTQYF. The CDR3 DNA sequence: TGTGCCAGCAGGACCAGCGGGAGTGATACGCAGTATTTT.

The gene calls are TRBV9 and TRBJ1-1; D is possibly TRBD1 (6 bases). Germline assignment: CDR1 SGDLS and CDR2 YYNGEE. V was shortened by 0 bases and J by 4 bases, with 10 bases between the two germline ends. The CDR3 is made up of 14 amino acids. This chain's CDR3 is CASSVGGGSTEAFF. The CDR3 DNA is TGTGCCAGCAGCGTAGGCGGGGGCAGCACTGAAGCTTTCTTT.

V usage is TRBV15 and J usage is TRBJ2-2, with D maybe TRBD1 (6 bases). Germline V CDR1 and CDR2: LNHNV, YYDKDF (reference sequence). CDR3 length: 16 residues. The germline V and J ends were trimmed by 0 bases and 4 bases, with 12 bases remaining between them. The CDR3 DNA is TGTGCCACCAGCAGAGATGGACACAGGGTCACCGGGGAGCTGTTTTTT. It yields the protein CATSRDGHRVTGELFF.

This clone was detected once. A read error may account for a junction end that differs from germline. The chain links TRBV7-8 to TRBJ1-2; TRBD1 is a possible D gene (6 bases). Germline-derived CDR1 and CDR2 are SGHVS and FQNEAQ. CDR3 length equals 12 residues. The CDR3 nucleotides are TGTGCCAGCAGCCCCCGAGTGGGGGCCGCACCCTTC. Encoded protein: CASSPRVGAAPF.

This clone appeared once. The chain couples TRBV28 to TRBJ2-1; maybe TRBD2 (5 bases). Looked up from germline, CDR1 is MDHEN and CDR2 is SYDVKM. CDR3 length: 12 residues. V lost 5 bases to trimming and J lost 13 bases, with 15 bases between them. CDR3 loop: CASSNQLDGQFF. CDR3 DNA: TGTGCCAGCAGTAACCAACTAGACGGACAGTTCTTC.

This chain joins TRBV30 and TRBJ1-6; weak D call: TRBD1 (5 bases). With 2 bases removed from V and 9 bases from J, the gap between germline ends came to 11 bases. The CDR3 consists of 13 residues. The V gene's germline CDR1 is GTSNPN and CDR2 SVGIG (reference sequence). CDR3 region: CAWSPYGGSPLHF. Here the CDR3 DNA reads TGTGCCTGGAGTCCCTACGGGGGTTCACCCCTCCACTTT.

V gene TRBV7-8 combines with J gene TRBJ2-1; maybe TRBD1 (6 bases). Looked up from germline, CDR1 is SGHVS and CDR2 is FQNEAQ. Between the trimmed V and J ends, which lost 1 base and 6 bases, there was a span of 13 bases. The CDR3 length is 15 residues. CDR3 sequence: CASSLVGTRGNEQFF. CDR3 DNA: TGTGCCAGCAGCTTAGTGGGGACAAGGGGCAATGAGCAGTTCTTC.

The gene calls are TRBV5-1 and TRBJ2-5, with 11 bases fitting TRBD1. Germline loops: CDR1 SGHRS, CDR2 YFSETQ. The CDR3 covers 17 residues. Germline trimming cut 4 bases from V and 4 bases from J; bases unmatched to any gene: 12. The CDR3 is CASSPWGGGTGGETQYF. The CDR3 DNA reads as TGCGCCAGCAGCCCTTGGGGAGGCGGGACAGGGGGAGAGACCCAGTACTTC.

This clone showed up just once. The CDR3 DNA reads TGTGCCAGCAGCCAAGGGGGACAGACTAATTCACCCCTCCACTTT. It specifies CASSQGGQTNSPLHF. The V gene is TRBV4-2, the J gene TRBJ1-6; 7 nucleotides line up with TRBD1. V lost 1 base and J lost 6; bases outside the gene matches: 3. The CDR3 is made up of 15 amino acids. Germline CDR1 is LGHNA and CDR2 is YNFKEQ.

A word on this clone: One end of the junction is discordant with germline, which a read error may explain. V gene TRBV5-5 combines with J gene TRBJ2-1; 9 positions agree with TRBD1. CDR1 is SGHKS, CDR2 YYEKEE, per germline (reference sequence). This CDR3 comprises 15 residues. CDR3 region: CASRAGQGPYSEQFF. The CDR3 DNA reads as TGTGCCAGCAGGGCTGGACAGGGGCCTTACAGTGAGCAGTTCTTC.

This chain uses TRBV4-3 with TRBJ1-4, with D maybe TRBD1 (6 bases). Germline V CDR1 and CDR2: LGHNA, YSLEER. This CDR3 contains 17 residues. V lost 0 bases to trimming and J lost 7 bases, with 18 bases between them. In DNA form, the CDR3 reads TGCGCCAGCAGCCAAGAGACAGTCCTCGGCAGGGGTGAAAAACTGTTTTTT. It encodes CASSQETVLGRGEKLFF.

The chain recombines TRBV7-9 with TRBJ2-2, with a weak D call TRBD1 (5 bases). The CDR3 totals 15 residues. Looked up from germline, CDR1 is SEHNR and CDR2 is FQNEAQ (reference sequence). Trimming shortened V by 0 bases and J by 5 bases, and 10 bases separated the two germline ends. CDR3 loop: CASSLAAGRTGELFF. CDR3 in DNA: TGTGCCAGCAGCTTAGCGGCAGGGCGGACCGGGGAGCTGTTTTTT.

The CDR3 DNA sequence: TGCGCCAGCAGCCCTGGGACAGGGAGGGACTATGGCTACACCTTC. Amino acids: CASSPGTGRDYGYTF. The rearrangement links TRBV4-1 to TRBJ1-2; 9 positions match TRBD1. Germline lookup yields CDR1 MGHRA and CDR2 YSYEKL. V was clipped by 4 bases and J by 3 bases; unmatched bases: 6. This CDR3 region has 15 residues.

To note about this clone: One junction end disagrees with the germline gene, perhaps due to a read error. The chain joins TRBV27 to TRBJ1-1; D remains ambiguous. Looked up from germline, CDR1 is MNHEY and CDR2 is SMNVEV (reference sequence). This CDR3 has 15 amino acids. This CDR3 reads CASSGRTAGNAEAFF. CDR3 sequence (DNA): TGTGCCAGCAGTGGACGGACGGCCGGGAACGCTGAAGCTTTCTTT.

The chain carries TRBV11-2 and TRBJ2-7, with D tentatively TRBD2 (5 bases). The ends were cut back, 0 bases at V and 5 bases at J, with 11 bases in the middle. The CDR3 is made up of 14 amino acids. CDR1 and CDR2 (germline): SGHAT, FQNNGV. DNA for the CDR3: TGTGCCAGCAGCTTAGATCGCGGAGGTGACGAGCAGTACTTC. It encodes CASSLDRGGDEQYF.

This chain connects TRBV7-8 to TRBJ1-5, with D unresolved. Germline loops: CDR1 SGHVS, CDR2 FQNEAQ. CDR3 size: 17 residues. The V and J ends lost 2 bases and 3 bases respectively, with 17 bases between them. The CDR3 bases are TGTGCCAGCAGCTTATACGGCGTACGGAGTTTCAATCAGCCCCAGCATTTT. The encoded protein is CASSLYGVRSFNQPQHF.

CDR3 DNA sequence: TGTGCCAGCAGCATAGCAACTAGCGGTGGCTCCTACGAGCAGTACTTC. It is translated as CASSIATSGGSYEQYF. The chain links TRBV5-5 to TRBJ2-7; 8 nucleotides line up with TRBD2. Per germline, CDR1 SGHKS and CDR2 YYEKEE (reference sequence). V lost 4 bases to trimming and J lost 0 bases; unmatched junction nucleotides: 9. This CDR3 contains 16 residues.